A single sample gave rise to the 29 T cell receptor beta chains below, sequenced in a study of blood T cells in healthy people across ages. A second roughly 7 to 11 cycle PCR used barcoded and J-beta primers. TCRdb re-called the 5' RACE reads with MiXCR, one entry per CDR3 protein. The sample has about 1.5 million distinct CDR3 sequences; less than 45% are singletons. Sequenced: blood. All receptors derive from a woman between 18 and 29 years old in good health.

Written as DNA, the CDR3 is TGCGCCAGCACCAATCTCGGGGCTGTCCAAGAGACCCAGTACTTC. It yields the protein CASTNLGAVQETQYF. This chain uses TRBV5-1 with TRBJ2-5; TRBD1 or TRBD2 may be the D gene (5 bases each). Germline CDR1 is SGHRS and CDR2 is YFSETQ. The ends were cut back, 6 bases at V and 1 base at J, with 16 bases in the middle. The CDR3 contains 15 residues.

The rearrangement joins TRBV9 to TRBJ2-7; 7 positions match TRBD2. With V trimmed by 0 bases and J by 2 bases, 2 bases remained unmatched. The CDR3 runs 14 residues. CDR1 is SGDLS and CDR2 is YYNGEE in the germline V gene. The CDR3 reads CASSVAGGTYEQYF. The CDR3 DNA is TGTGCCAGCAGCGTAGCGGGAGGTACCTACGAGCAGTACTTC.

The CDR3 is CASSEAGGPHNEQFF. CDR3 in DNA: TGTGCCAGCAGCGAAGCGGGAGGGCCCCACAATGAGCAGTTCTTC. V is TRBV28 and J is TRBJ2-1; 10 positions match TRBD2. The germline V gene has CDR1 MDHEN and CDR2 SYDVKM. V shed 6 bases and J 5 bases; nucleotides not matched to a gene: 7. This CDR3 contains 15 residues.

This rearrangement joins TRBV29-1 to TRBJ1-2; D is uncertain. V was clipped by 3 bases and J by 8 bases, with 16 bases between them. The CDR3 covers 13 residues. Per germline, CDR1 SQVTM and CDR2 ANQGSEA. This CDR3 reads CSVDKIWPGGYTF. Written as DNA, the CDR3 is TGCAGCGTTGACAAGATCTGGCCGGGGGGCTACACCTTC.

This clonotype was seen a few times. The rearrangement uses TRBV2 and TRBJ2-4; no clear D. The germline gives CDR1 SNHLY, CDR2 FYNNEI. The CDR3 contains 16 residues. The V and J ends lost 3 bases and 0 bases respectively, with 12 bases between them. The CDR3 DNA reads as TGTGCCAGCAGTGAGGGATGGAGACTAGCCAAAAACATTCAGTACTTC. Encoded protein: CASSEGWRLAKNIQYF.

The chain joins TRBV6-2 or TRBV6-3 to TRBJ2-6; D possibly corresponds to TRBD1 (6 bases). Germline V gene lookup returns CDR1 MNHEY and CDR2 SVGEGT. Trimming stripped 7 bases from V and 0 bases from J, with 16 bases between. There are 17 residues in the CDR3. As DNA, the CDR3 is TGTGCCAGCACTAACACAGGGACCTACTCTGGGGCCAACGTCCTGACTTTC. Its protein is CASTNTGTYSGANVLTF.

The chain is built from TRBV6-1 and TRBJ1-1, with D hard to call. The germline V gene has CDR1 MNHNS and CDR2 SASEGT. V lost 3 bases to trimming and J lost 5 bases, with 7 bases between them. The CDR3 extends over 12 amino acids. CDR3 DNA: TGTGCCAGCAGTGACTGGGGTACTGAAGCTTTCTTT. The encoded protein is CASSDWGTEAFF.

This clonotype was seen only a few times. The rearrangement links TRBV25-1 to TRBJ1-1; D ambiguous. This CDR3 is 16 amino acids long. V was trimmed by 3 bases and J by 3 bases, leaving 17 bases between them. Germline V lookup: CDR1 MGHDK, CDR2 SYGVNS. This chain's CDR3 is CASSEGWAARDTEAFF. DNA of the CDR3: TGTGCCAGCAGTGAGGGTTGGGCAGCGCGGGACACTGAAGCTTTCTTT.

In its sample, this clonotype was seen many times. V usage is TRBV7-8 and J usage is TRBJ2-3; D is tentatively TRBD1 or TRBD2 (6 bases each). Trimming took 1 base from V and 0 from J, leaving 14 bases between them. The CDR3 runs to 17 residues. Germline V CDR1 and CDR2: SGHVS, FQNEAQ. CDR3 loop: CASSLDSGARSTDTQYF. The CDR3 coding sequence is TGTGCCAGCAGCTTAGATTCGGGGGCCAGGAGCACAGATACGCAGTATTTT.

This chain links TRBV7-9 with TRBJ1-2; D is ambiguous. Germline CDR1 and CDR2: SEHNR and FQNEAQ (reference sequence). The CDR3 loop spans 14 amino acids. With 0 bases removed from V and 4 bases from J, the gap between germline ends came to 9 bases. In DNA form, the CDR3 reads TGTGCCAGCAGCTTAGCTCAGGAGACCTATGGCTACACCTTC. Residues: CASSLAQETYGYTF.

V usage is TRBV20-1 and J usage is TRBJ2-7; tentatively, D is TRBD2 (6 bases). V lost 6 bases and J 7 bases, leaving 22 bases between the germline ends. The CDR3 consists of 14 residues. Germline V gene lookup returns CDR1 DFQATT and CDR2 SNEGSKA (reference sequence). CDR3 protein: CSAAKTGAGVEQYF. CDR3 sequence (DNA): TGCAGTGCCGCAAAGACGGGAGCCGGGGTAGAGCAGTACTTC.

Comments on this clonotype: The missing conserved phenylalanine or tryptophan at the end of this CDR3 makes a read error likely. The chain carries TRBV4-1 and TRBJ1-1; D is unclear. The CDR3 runs 13 residues. V shed 1 base and J shed 2 bases, with 5 bases lying between them. Germline CDR1 and CDR2: MGHRA and YSYEKL. In DNA form, the CDR3 reads TGCGCCAGCAGCCAAGTTCTTAACACTGAAGCTTTCTCT. Translation gives CASSQVLNTEAFS.

The chain is built from TRBV2 and TRBJ1-4; no definite D call. The CDR3 covers 15 residues. Germline-derived CDR1 and CDR2 are SNHLY and FYNNEI. Trimming removed 6 bases from V and 0 bases from J, with 11 bases in between. The CDR3 loop is CASRRATATNEKLFF. As DNA, the CDR3 is TGTGCCAGCAGGCGGGCGACGGCAACTAATGAAAAACTGTTTTTT.

The J gene is TRBJ1-1, the V gene TRBV4-1, with D tentatively TRBD1 (5 bases). The ends were cut back, 3 bases at V and 2 bases at J, with 16 bases in the middle. The CDR3 runs 16 residues. Germline V gene data show CDR1 as MGHRA and CDR2 as YSYEKL. CDR3 protein: CASSQQAGTLNTEAFF. Written as DNA, the CDR3 is TGCGCCAGCAGCCAGCAGGCCGGGACTCTAAACACTGAAGCTTTCTTT.

This clonotype has just a few counts. This sequence joins TRBV4-1 and TRBJ2-7; maybe TRBD1 (6 bases). The CDR3 is 17 amino acids. Per germline, CDR1 MGHRA and CDR2 YSYEKL. With 4 bases removed from V and 0 bases from J, the gap between germline ends came to 19 bases. The CDR3 DNA reads as TGCGCCAGCAGCCTATCGTTAGGGACACCAAGCTCCTACGAGCAGTACTTC. The encoded protein is CASSLSLGTPSSYEQYF.

This clonotype appeared a few times. The chain combines TRBV28 with TRBJ2-1; D possibly corresponds to TRBD2 (6 bases). The last part of the DNA fits TRBJ2-7 better; the J call may be wrong. This CDR3 comprises 16 residues. Germline values: CDR1 MDHEN, CDR2 SYDVKM. The CDR3 spells CASSSWEANSYNEQYF. CDR3 nucleotides: TGTGCCAGCAGTTCCTGGGAGGCTAACTCCTACAATGAGCAGTACTTC.

About this clonotype: One junction end does not reproduce the germline sequence, and a read error may be involved. V usage is TRBV4-3 and J usage is TRBJ1-2; D unresolved. The CDR3 consists of 15 residues. The germline V gene encodes CDR1 LGHNA and CDR2 YSLEER. CDR3 nucleotides: TGCACCAGCAGCCAAGATCCGAGGGCCCGGGATGGCTACACCTTC. Translating it yields CTSSQDPRARDGYTF.

On this clonotype: An end of the junction differs from the germline gene, which may be a read error. The CDR3 DNA sequence: TGTGTCAGCAGTTTTTTTCAGCCTACGCAGTATTTT. Translated: CVSSFFQPTQYF. V is TRBV12-3 or TRBV12-4 and J is TRBJ2-3; no definite D call. CDR3 size: 12 residues.

The chain joins TRBV20-1 to TRBJ1-2; D gene uncertain. Germline V gene sequence: CDR1 DFQATT, CDR2 SNEGSKA (reference sequence). CDR3 length: 12 amino acids. V was clipped by 2 bases and J by 5 bases, with 9 bases between them. For the CDR3, the DNA is TGCAGTGCTAGAATGTCAGAATATGGCTACACCTTC. Its translation is CSARMSEYGYTF.

In this sample, this clonotype turned up a few times. The chain uses TRBV5-1 and TRBJ2-5; the match to TRBD1 covers 7 bases. Germline V gene lookup returns CDR1 SGHRS and CDR2 YFSETQ. The V gene end was trimmed by 4 bases and the J gene end by 3 bases; junction bases not matched to a gene: 3. The CDR3 has 13 residues. The CDR3 sequence is CASSITGEETQYF. CDR3 DNA: TGCGCCAGCAGCATAACAGGGGAAGAGACCCAGTACTTC. Complete variable domain (other parts from reference TRBV5-1 and TRBJ2-5): KAGVTQTPRYLIKTRGQQVTLSCSPISGHRSVSWYQQTPGQGLQFLFEYFSETQRNKGNFPGRFSGRQFSNSRSEMNVSTLELGDSALYLCASSITGEETQYFGPGTRLLVL.

The chain is built from TRBV20-1 and TRBJ1-2; D might be TRBD1 (5 bases). Germline V gene data show CDR1 as DFQATT and CDR2 as SNEGSKA (reference sequence). Trimming took 3 bases from V and 7 from J, leaving 9 bases between them. The length of the CDR3 is 11 residues. CDR3 protein: CSASRASGYTF. CDR3 nucleotide sequence: TGCAGTGCTAGCAGGGCCTCTGGCTACACCTTC.

The V call is TRBV12-3 or TRBV12-4, the J call TRBJ2-5, with no clear D. This CDR3 spans 12 amino acids. V was clipped by 8 bases and J by 11 bases, with 18 bases between them. CDR3 DNA sequence: TGTGCCAGCGGATTCTACGGCAATGAGCAGTACTTC. The encoded protein is CASGFYGNEQYF.

On this clonotype: An end of the junction differs from the germline gene, which may be a read error. V usage is TRBV29-1 and J usage is TRBJ2-7; D gene uncertain. Germline CDR1 SQVTM, CDR2 ANQGSEA. The CDR3 sequence is 11 residues long. The CDR3 bases are TGCTGCGTTGAAGGCACCTACGAGCAGTACTTC. This encodes CCVEGTYEQYF.

The table lists this clonotype with a few counts. The J gene is TRBJ2-7, the V gene TRBV20-1; perhaps TRBD1 as D (7 bases). This CDR3 has 16 amino acids. V was cut by 3 bases and J by 0 bases, with 18 bases left in between. CDR1 and CDR2 from the germline V gene are DFQATT and SNEGSKA (reference sequence). The CDR3 region is CSASAGQFATSYEQYF. The CDR3 DNA reads as TGCAGTGCTAGCGCGGGACAGTTTGCAACCTCCTACGAGCAGTACTTC.

This clonotype was recorded once. The CDR3 DNA reads TGTGCCTGGAGCCCGCCATGGACAGGCGCCGAAGCTTTCTTT. Residues: CAWSPPWTGAEAFF. This chain uses TRBV30 with TRBJ1-1; TRBD1 matches 7 bases. Germline CDR1 and CDR2: GTSNPN and SVGIG (reference sequence). The CDR3 sequence is 14 residues long. After removal of 3 bases from V and 8 bases from J, the junction contained 12 bases not matched to a gene.

This clonotype was seen more than once but under ten times. This chain links TRBV15 with TRBJ2-7; the match to TRBD2 covers 10 bases. Germline V gene data show CDR1 as LNHNV and CDR2 as YYDKDF (reference sequence). The CDR3 consists of 16 residues. Trimming cost V 3 bases and J 6 bases; bases outside gene matches: 11. The CDR3 DNA reads as TGTGCCACCAGCAGCCCTAGCGGGAGTATCTCTGGCGAGCAGTACTTC. Translated, it gives CATSSPSGSISGEQYF.

The chain combines TRBV20-1 with TRBJ2-5; 9 positions match TRBD2. J lost 11 bases, V lost 5 bases, and 6 bases had no gene match. The CDR3 runs to 11 residues. Germline V gene sequence: CDR1 DFQATT, CDR2 SNEGSKA (reference sequence). CDR3 nucleotide sequence: TGCAGTGCTTGGGCGGGAGGGGAGCAGTACTTC. Amino acids: CSAWAGGEQYF.

V and J are TRBV5-1 and TRBJ2-3, with 10 bases that match TRBD2. CDR1 is SGHRS, CDR2 YFSETQ, per germline. The V segment lost 3 bases and the J segment 5 bases; nucleotides outside the gene matches: 9. There are 16 residues in the CDR3. The CDR3 is CASSWGLAGAGDTQYF. In DNA form, the CDR3 reads TGCGCCAGCAGCTGGGGCCTAGCGGGGGCGGGAGATACGCAGTATTTT.

The chain's CDR3 is CASLSLDYGYTF. CDR3 nucleotides: TGTGCCAGCCTTAGTCTAGACTATGGCTACACCTTC. The J gene is TRBJ1-2, the V gene TRBV27; the D is unclear. Germline-derived CDR1 and CDR2 are MNHEY and SMNVEV (reference sequence). The CDR3 contains 12 residues. Trimming left V 8 bases short and J 3 bases short, with 10 bases between.